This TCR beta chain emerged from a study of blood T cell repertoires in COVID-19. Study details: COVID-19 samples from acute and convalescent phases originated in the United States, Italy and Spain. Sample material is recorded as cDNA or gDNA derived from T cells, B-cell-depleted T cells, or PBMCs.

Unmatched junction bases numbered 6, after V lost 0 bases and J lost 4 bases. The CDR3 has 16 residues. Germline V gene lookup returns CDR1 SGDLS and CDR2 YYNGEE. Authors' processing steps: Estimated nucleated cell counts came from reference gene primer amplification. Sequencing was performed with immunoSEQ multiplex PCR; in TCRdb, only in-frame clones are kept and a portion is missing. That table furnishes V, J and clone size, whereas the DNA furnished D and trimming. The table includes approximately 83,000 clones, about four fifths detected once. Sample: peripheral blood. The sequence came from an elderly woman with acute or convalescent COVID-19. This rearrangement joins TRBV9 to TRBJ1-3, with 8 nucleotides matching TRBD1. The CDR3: CASSVAGQVGGNTIYF. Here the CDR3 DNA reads TGTGCCAGCAGCGTAGCGGGACAGGTCGGCGGAAACACCATATATTTT. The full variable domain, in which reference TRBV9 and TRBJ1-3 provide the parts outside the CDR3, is DSGVTQTPKHLITATGQRVTLRCSPRSGDLSVYWYQQSLDQGLQFLIQYYNGEERAKGNILERFSAQQFPDLHSELNLSSLELGDSALYFCASSVAGQVGGNTIYFGEGSWLTVV.